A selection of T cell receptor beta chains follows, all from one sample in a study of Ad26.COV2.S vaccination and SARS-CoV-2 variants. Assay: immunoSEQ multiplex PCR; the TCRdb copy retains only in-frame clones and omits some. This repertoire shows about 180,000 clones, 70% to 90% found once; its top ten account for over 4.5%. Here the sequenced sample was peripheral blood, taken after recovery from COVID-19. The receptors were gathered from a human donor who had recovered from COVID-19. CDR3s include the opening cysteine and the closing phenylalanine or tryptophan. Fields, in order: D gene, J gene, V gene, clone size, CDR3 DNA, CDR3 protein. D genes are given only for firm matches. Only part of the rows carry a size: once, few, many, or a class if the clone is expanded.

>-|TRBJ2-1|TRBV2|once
TGTGCCAGCAGCTATATAGCAACTCTTGGGGATGAGCAGTTCTTC
CASSYIATLGDEQFF
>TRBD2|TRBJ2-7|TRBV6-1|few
TGTGCCAGCAGTGAACTAGCGGGAGGTCAGGACGAGCAGTACTTC
CASSELAGGQDEQYF
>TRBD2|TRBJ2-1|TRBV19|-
TGTGCCAGTAGTATCGGGACTAGCGGGGGTTACAATGAGCAGTTCTTC
CASSIGTSGGYNEQFF
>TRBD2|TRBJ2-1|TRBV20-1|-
TGCAGTGCTAGTCCGGGAGGGTTCTACAATGAGCAGTTCTTC
CSASPGGFYNEQFF
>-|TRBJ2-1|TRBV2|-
TGTGCCAGCAGTGAGAGAGGGTTCAATGAGCAGTTCTTC
CASSERGFNEQFF
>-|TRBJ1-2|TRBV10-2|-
TGCGCCAGCGGGGATACATCTAACTATGGCTACACCTTC
CASGDTSNYGYTF
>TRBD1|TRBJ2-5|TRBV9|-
TGTGCCAGCAGCCCCCGGGACAGAATAGAGACCCAGTACTTC
CASSPRDRIETQYF
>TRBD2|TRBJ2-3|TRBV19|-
TGTGCCAGTAGTCCGTTAGCGGGGGGACTCGGGGATACGCAGTATTTT
CASSPLAGGLGDTQYF
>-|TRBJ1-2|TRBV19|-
TGTGCCAGTACCCCACTGGGGGGCGGCTATGGCTACACCTTC
CASTPLGGGYGYTF
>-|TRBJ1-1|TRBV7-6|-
TGTGCCAGCAGCCTGGGAACGGACACTGAAGCTTTCTTT
CASSLGTDTEAFF
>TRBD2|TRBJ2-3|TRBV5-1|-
TGCGCCAGCAGTCTAGCGGGACCCAGCACAGATACGCAGTATTTT
CASSLAGPSTDTQYF
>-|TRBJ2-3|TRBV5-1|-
TGCGCCAGCAGCGCGCAGGTCCCCACAGATACGCAGTATTTT
CASSAQVPTDTQYF